These T cell receptor beta chains were read from a single sample in a study of long-term antiretroviral therapy in people with HIV. The method was immunoSEQ multiplex PCR; TCRdb's version includes in-frame clones alone and lacks a portion of them. The sample includes under 30,000 clones, 60% to 80% seen only once; the top ten take approximately 12%. The sequencing used unsorted PBMCs, collected 2.1 years after starting antiretroviral therapy. These receptors all stem from a man younger than 40 with HIV. The CDR3 runs from the conserved cysteine through the conserved F or W. Each record gives: V gene, D gene, clone size, J gene, CDR3 DNA, CDR3 protein. D genes are given only for firm matches. The size of a clone is reported for some rows only, either as once, few or many, or as a class for expanded clones.

>TRBV5-1|.|.|TRBJ1-1
TGCGCCAGCAGCTTGACGGGTTGGGGGGACACTGAAGCTTTCTTT
CASSLTGWGDTEAFF
>TRBV29-1|TRBD1|.|TRBJ2-7
TGCAGCGTTGAAGCCCGGGACAGAGGTACGAAGCAGTACTTC
CSVEARDRGTKQYF
>TRBV5-1|TRBD1|few|TRBJ1-6
TGCGCCAGCAGCTTCACAGGGGGTGGTTCACCCCTCCACTTT
CASSFTGGGSPLHF
>TRBV10-3|TRBD1|.|TRBJ2-7
TGTGCCATCAGGACGGACAGGGCTTGGGAGCAGTACTTC
CAIRTDRAWEQYF
>TRBV2|TRBD1|.|TRBJ2-7
TGTGCCAGCAGTGGTGGACAGGGGGCAGATGAGCAGTACTTC
CASSGGQGADEQYF
>TRBV21-1|.|.|TRBJ1-5
TGTGCCAGCAGCTCAACCTCCCGGGCATTGCAGCCCCAGCATTTT
CASSSTSRALQPQHF
>TRBV5-3|TRBD2|once|TRBJ2-2
TGTGCCGGCCCACGGCGGGGGGGCGTCACCGGGGAGCTGTTTTTT
CAGPRRGGVTGELFF
>TRBV29-1|TRBD2|.|TRBJ2-7
TGCAGCGTCTTCGGACTAGCGGGGGGTCCCCCTTCCTACGAGCAGTACTTC
CSVFGLAGGPPSYEQYF
>TRBV9|.|.|TRBJ2-2
TGTGCCAGCAGCGTAGGGGATGACACCGGGGAGCTGTTTTTT
CASSVGDDTGELFF
>TRBV30|.|.|TRBJ2-7
TGTGCCTGTCACAGGGAGGGCCCCTACGAGCAGTACTTC
CACHREGPYEQYF
>TRBV23-1|.|.|TRBJ2-7
TGCGCCAGCAGTCAATCACTTCCGGGTCACGAGCAGTACTTC
CASSQSLPGHEQYF
>TRBV5-4|.|.|TRBJ2-5
TGTGCCAGCAGCTTGGAAGCCAGAATGTACCAAGAGACCCAGTACTTC
CASSLEARMYQETQYF
>TRBV6-5|.|.|TRBJ1-1
TGTGCCAGCAGACTCGGGGCGCGGGCTTTCTTT
CASRLGARAFF
>TRBV4-3|.|.|TRBJ1-5
TGCGCCAGCAGCCAAGATTGGTCTGGGAATCAGCCCCAGCATTTT
CASSQDWSGNQPQHF
>TRBV5-1|.|.|TRBJ2-1
TGCGCCAGCAGCGACGGGCCCCCGACCGCCACAGGGAAAGAGTACAATGAGCAGTTCTTC
CASSDGPPTATGKEYNEQFF
>TRBV10-3|.|.|TRBJ1-1
TGTGCCATCAGGAACTACATGAACACTGAAGCTTTCTTT
CAIRNYMNTEAFF
>TRBV27|.|.|TRBJ1-3
TGTGCCAGCAGTCCCCACACTGGAAACACCATATATTTT
CASSPHTGNTIYF
>TRBV5-1|.|few|TRBJ2-2
TGCGCCAGCAGCTTAGGGGCGCCGAACACCGGGGAGCTGTTTTTT
CASSLGAPNTGELFF
>TRBV19|TRBD1|.|TRBJ1-5
TGTGCCAGTAGTACCTCCCGCCCAACAGGGGGCAATCAGCCCCAGCATTTT
CASSTSRPTGGNQPQHF
>TRBV4-2|.|.|TRBJ1-2
TGTGCCAGCAGCCAAGATCTTTTTTTCCAGGCTGGCTACACCTTC
CASSQDLFFQAGYTF
>TRBV18|.|.|TRBJ1-5
TGTGCCAGCTCACTCATGGGGGGGCTTGTCGGAGTTAGCAATCAGCCCCAGCATTTT
CASSLMGGLVGVSNQPQHF
>TRBV5-4|TRBD2|once|TRBJ2-5
TGTGCCAGCAGCTCATCGGCTAGCGGGGGGGCCGGGGCCCAGTACTTC
CASSSSASGGAGAQYF
>TRBV9|.|.|TRBJ2-2
TGTGCCAGCAGCCCCGCCCCCAGGGGCGCCGGGGAGCTGTTTTTT
CASSPAPRGAGELFF